A single sample is the source of the 27 T cell receptor beta chains below, sequenced in a study of blood T cell repertoires in COVID-19. Some clones are missing from TCRdb's copy, which holds only in-frame ones; the method was immunoSEQ multiplex PCR. The table lists 150,000 to 180,000 clones, around 85% of them singletons. Sequenced input: peripheral blood. All receptors derive from an older woman with acute or convalescent COVID-19.

V usage is TRBV9 and J usage is TRBJ1-2; D is uncertain. The CDR3 loop spans 13 amino acids. Germline CDR1 and CDR2: SGDLS and YYNGEE. V shed 2 bases and J shed 2 bases, with 7 bases lying between them. The CDR3 is CASSVGENYGYTF. The CDR3 nucleotides are TGTGCCAGCAGCGTCGGGGAGAACTATGGCTACACCTTC.

The chain couples TRBV4-2 to TRBJ2-2, with a tentative D call TRBD2 (6 bases). The V gene's germline CDR1 is LGHNA and CDR2 YNFKEQ. V dropped 0 bases and J dropped 5 bases, with 10 bases sitting between them. The CDR3 runs to 15 residues. The CDR3 protein is CASSQDIGGTGELFF. The CDR3 region has the DNA TGTGCCAGCAGCCAAGATATCGGGGGAACCGGGGAGCTGTTTTTT.

This chain links TRBV12-3 or TRBV12-4 with TRBJ2-4; D is perhaps TRBD2 (6 bases). V lost 5 bases and J lost 5, with 10 bases in between. CDR3 size: 13 residues. The CDR3 DNA is TGTGCCAGCAGTGCCTGGGGGGAAAACATTCAGTACTTC. It translates to CASSAWGENIQYF.

The rearrangement links TRBV13 to TRBJ2-5; possibly TRBD1 for D (6 bases). Germline loops: CDR1 PRHDT, CDR2 FYEKMQ (reference sequence). V lost 0 bases to trimming and J lost 2 bases, with 13 bases between them. The length of the CDR3 is 16 residues. CDR3 DNA sequence: TGTGCCAGCAGCTTAGGACAGGGAGTAGGGCAAGAGACCCAGTACTTC. Translation gives CASSLGQGVGQETQYF.

The chain uses TRBV6-4 and TRBJ2-2, with D perhaps TRBD2 (6 bases). CDR3 length: 17 amino acids. The V end was cut by 0 bases, the J end by 2 bases, with 13 bases between. The germline gives CDR1 MRHNA, CDR2 SNTAGT. The CDR3, as DNA: TGTGCCAGCAGTGACTCAGTCGTGCGGGGAAACACCGGGGAGCTGTTTTTT. It specifies CASSDSVVRGNTGELFF.

This sequence joins TRBV9 and TRBJ1-4; 8 nucleotides agree with TRBD1. This CDR3 contains 15 residues. The V segment lost 1 base and the J segment 8 bases; nucleotides outside the gene matches: 7. Germline V gene lookup returns CDR1 SGDLS and CDR2 YYNGEE. The CDR3 protein is CASSVQDRVGEKLFF. In nucleotides, the CDR3 is TGTGCCAGCAGCGTACAGGACAGGGTGGGAGAAAAACTGTTTTTT.

The J gene is TRBJ1-6, the V gene TRBV18; 9 nucleotides line up with TRBD1. Germline lookup yields CDR1 KGHSH and CDR2 LQKENI. With 3 bases clipped from V and 8 bases from J, the junction kept 5 bases outside the gene matches. This CDR3 is built from 15 residues. DNA for the CDR3: TGTGCCAGCTCACCGGGACAGGGTTGGGATTCACCCCTCCACTTT. It is translated as CASSPGQGWDSPLHF. Together with reference TRBV18 and TRBJ1-6, the CDR3 gives the full variable domain: NAGVMQNPRHLVRRRGQEARLRCSPMKGHSHVYWYRQLPEEGLKFMVYLQKENIIDESGMPKERFSAEFPKEGPSILRIQQVVRGDSAAYFCASSPGQGWDSPLHFGNGTRLTVT.

This chain connects TRBV7-3 to TRBJ1-6; 7 nucleotides match TRBD1. V gave up 3 bases and J gave up 9 bases; unmatched junction bases: 11. Germline V gene lookup returns CDR1 SGHTA and CDR2 FQGTGA. The CDR3 has 16 amino acids. In nucleotides, the CDR3 is TGTGCCAGCAGCTTCCAGGGGGATGTTTCATTTTCACCCCTCCACTTT. Amino acid sequence: CASSFQGDVSFSPLHF.

The chain employs TRBV28 and TRBJ1-2; D is perhaps TRBD1 (6 bases). The germline V gene has CDR1 MDHEN and CDR2 SYDVKM. The CDR3 has 15 residues. With 1 base removed from V and 12 bases from J, the gap between germline ends came to 21 bases. The CDR3 reads CASSLLVQGSQSDTF. The CDR3 coding sequence is TGTGCCAGCAGTTTATTAGTACAGGGTTCACAATCGGACACCTTC.

This chain joins TRBV27 and TRBJ2-7; D is possibly TRBD2 (6 bases). The length of the CDR3 is 14 residues. Germline V gene sequence: CDR1 MNHEY, CDR2 SMNVEV (reference sequence). V lost 8 bases and J 5 bases, leaving 19 bases between the germline ends. The CDR3 sequence is CASARAGLAHEQYF. CDR3 bases: TGTGCCAGCGCCCGGGCGGGATTGGCTCACGAGCAGTACTTC.

This chain connects TRBV10-1 to TRBJ2-5, with D uncertain. The CDR3 runs to 13 residues. Germline lookup yields CDR1 WNHNN and CDR2 SYGVQD (reference sequence). Trimming removed 8 bases from V and 1 base from J, with 11 bases in between. CDR3 in DNA: TGCGCCAGCCAAAGAGGTGTCCAAGAGACCCAGTACTTC. It codes for CASQRGVQETQYF.

This clone is medium-sized. The gene calls are TRBV2 and TRBJ1-4; a weak D match, TRBD1 (5 bases). V shed 2 bases and J shed 0 bases, with 10 bases lying between them. CDR3 length: 16 amino acids. The germline gives CDR1 SNHLY, CDR2 FYNNEI. As DNA, the CDR3 is TGTGCCAGCAGTGAACTCGACAGCTCAACTAATGAAAAACTGTTTTTT. This codes for CASSELDSSTNEKLFF.

The V and J genes are TRBV30 and TRBJ2-3; 13 nucleotides match TRBD2. V was clipped by 1 base and J by 3 bases; unmatched bases: 10. The CDR3 spans 18 residues. Germline-derived CDR1 and CDR2 are GTSNPN and SVGIG (reference sequence). This CDR3 reads CAWSGLETSGGATDTQYF. The CDR3 bases are TGTGCCTGGAGTGGATTGGAAACTAGCGGGGGGGCTACAGATACGCAGTATTTT.

V gene TRBV4-1 combines with J gene TRBJ2-1; a possible D gene is TRBD2 (6 bases). V lost 1 base and J 7 bases, leaving 20 bases between the germline ends. Germline V gene lookup returns CDR1 MGHRA and CDR2 YSYEKL. The CDR3 sequence is 17 residues long. The CDR3 is CASSQVRNLRDWNEQFF. In DNA, the CDR3 is TGCGCCAGCAGCCAAGTTCGAAATCTCAGGGACTGGAATGAGCAGTTCTTC.

J is TRBJ1-1 and V is TRBV3-1 (or the pseudogene TRBV3-2); a weak D match, TRBD1 (6 bases). CDR3 size: 12 residues. V lost 4 bases, J lost 9 bases, and 12 bases lay in between. Germline V gene sequence: CDR1 LGHDT, CDR2 YNNKEL (reference sequence). In DNA form, the CDR3 reads TGTGCCAGCAGCCTTAACAGGGATCAAGCTTTCTTT. This gives the protein CASSLNRDQAFF.

The CDR3 nucleotides are TGTGCCTGGAGGACCAGGGGGAGGAACACTGAAGCTTTCTTT. Protein product: CAWRTRGRNTEAFF. The rearrangement links TRBV30 to TRBJ1-1, with 7 bases fitting TRBD1. The V gene end was trimmed by 3 bases and the J gene end by 1 base; junction bases not matched to a gene: 5. The CDR3 runs 14 residues. From germline, CDR1 is GTSNPN and CDR2 SVGIG (reference sequence). The complete variable domain, with remaining parts taken from reference TRBV30 and TRBJ1-1, reads SQTIHQWPATLVQPVGSPLSLECTVEGTSNPNLYWYRQAAGRGLQLLFYSVGIGQISSEVPQNLSASRPQDRQFILSSKKLLLSDSGFYLCAWRTRGRNTEAFFGQGTRLTVV.

This clone was counted a single time. V gene TRBV12-3 or TRBV12-4 combines with J gene TRBJ1-1; D possibly corresponds to TRBD1 (5 bases). V lost 6 bases to trimming and J lost 5 bases, with 13 bases between them. This CDR3 region has 13 residues. In DNA, the CDR3 is TGTGCCAGCAGGTCGAGCGGGGGGACTGAAGCTTTCTTT. Translation gives CASRSSGGTEAFF.

About this clone: Its ends do not fully match the called genes, so a read error is possible. Other DNA sequences of this sample code for an identical CDR3. The V gene is TRBV7-8, the J gene TRBJ1-3; D not certain. Germline V lookup: CDR1 SGHVS, CDR2 FQNEAQ. The CDR3 sequence is 16 residues long. CDR3 sequence: CASSLAGGYSGNTIYF. The CDR3 nucleotides read TGTGCCAGCAGCCTAGCAGGCGGCTACTCTGGAAACACCATATATTTT.

The chain uses TRBV5-1 and TRBJ2-2, with D possibly matching TRBD1 (6 bases). The length of the CDR3 is 16 residues. Trimming took 2 bases from V and 3 from J, leaving 14 bases between them. Germline V gives CDR1 SGHRS, CDR2 YFSETQ. In DNA, the CDR3 is TGCGCCAGCAGCTTTTCCGGGACACCGGACACCGGGGAGCTGTTTTTT. Its protein is CASSFSGTPDTGELFF.

V is TRBV3-1 (or the pseudogene TRBV3-2) and J is TRBJ1-6; the match to TRBD1 covers 9 bases. The CDR3 runs 16 residues. Losses at the gene ends were 1 base for V and 5 bases for J; bases not matched to a gene: 3. Germline V gives CDR1 LGHDT, CDR2 YNNKEL (reference sequence). DNA of the CDR3: TGTGCCAGCAGCCAAGGGACAGGGGTCAATAATTCACCCCTCCACTTT. This gives the protein CASSQGTGVNNSPLHF.

This clone was picked up a small number of times. The chain recombines TRBV6-5 with TRBJ2-2, with a tentative D call TRBD2 (5 bases). Germline values: CDR1 MNHEY, CDR2 SVGAGI. V was pared by 6 bases and J by 7 bases, with 12 bases between. The CDR3 is 13 residues long. The CDR3 region is CASSGEGLGELFF. CDR3 DNA: TGTGCCAGCAGCGGAGAGGGTCTCGGGGAGCTGTTTTTT.

This clone is a singleton in its sample. The V gene is TRBV3-1 (or the pseudogene TRBV3-2), the J gene TRBJ1-2; TRBD1 might be the D (5 bases). CDR3 length: 13 amino acids. The germline V gene encodes CDR1 LGHDT and CDR2 YNNKEL (reference sequence). Trimming took off 4 bases at V and 1 base at J, with 7 bases between the two ends. This CDR3 reads CASSPRVNYGYTF. The CDR3 DNA is TGTGCCAGCAGCCCCAGGGTTAACTATGGCTACACCTTC.

The chain is built from TRBV27 and TRBJ2-2; D is possibly TRBD1 (6 bases). Germline CDR1 and CDR2: MNHEY and SMNVEV (reference sequence). This CDR3 is built from 16 residues. V dropped 6 bases and J dropped 1 base, with 15 bases sitting between them. The DNA of the CDR3 is TGTGCCAGCAGCCGGGACAATACCCAGAACACCGGGGAGCTGTTTTTT. Amino acids: CASSRDNTQNTGELFF.

J is TRBJ1-4 and V is TRBV30, with 9 bases matching TRBD1. Germline V lookup: CDR1 GTSNPN, CDR2 SVGIG (reference sequence). Germline trimming cut 1 base from V and 11 bases from J; bases unmatched to any gene: 5. CDR3 length equals 13 residues. CDR3 residues: CAWSAGQGGKLFF. The CDR3 DNA sequence: TGTGCCTGGAGTGCGGGACAGGGTGGGAAACTGTTTTTT.

This clone turned up a few times. The chain employs TRBV5-5 and TRBJ1-2, with 7 bases matching TRBD1. Unmatched junction bases numbered 11, after V lost 4 bases and J lost 5 bases. Per the germline V gene, CDR1 is SGHKS and CDR2 is YYEKEE (reference sequence). The CDR3 runs 15 residues. CDR3 loop: CASSARPGTVYGYTF. CDR3 nucleotides: TGTGCCAGCAGCGCCAGGCCCGGGACAGTTTATGGCTACACCTTC.

The chain has TRBV2 and TRBJ2-7; tentatively, D is TRBD2 (6 bases). Trimming took 4 bases from V and 0 from J, leaving 16 bases between them. Germline loops: CDR1 SNHLY, CDR2 FYNNEI. The CDR3 extends over 16 amino acids. Here the CDR3 reads CASSGGDGLSSYEQYF. The CDR3 DNA is TGTGCCAGCAGTGGGGGGGACGGCTTGAGCTCCTACGAGCAGTACTTC. The full variable domain, in which reference TRBV2 and TRBJ2-7 provide the parts outside the CDR3, is EPEVTQTPSHQVTQMGQEVILRCVPISNHLYFYWYRQILGQKVEFLVSFYNNEISEKSEIFDDQFSVERPDGSNFTLKIRSTKLEDSAMYFCASSGGDGLSSYEQYFGPGTRLTVT.

This chain joins TRBV6-6 and TRBJ1-2, with 7 bases lining up with TRBD1. Losses at the gene ends were 11 bases for V and 7 bases for J; bases not matched to a gene: 13. Germline V CDR1 and CDR2: MNHNY, SVGAGI (reference sequence). The CDR3 runs 13 residues. The CDR3 reads CASTRQGEIGYTF. CDR3 nucleotides: TGTGCCTCCACCCGGCAGGGGGAGATTGGCTACACCTTC.